This T cell receptor beta chain was sequenced during a study of blood T cell repertoires in COVID-19. Study-level information: There were acute and convalescent COVID-19 samples, and they came from the United States, Italy and Spain. Sources were T cells, B-cell-depleted T cells, or PBMCs; the material itself was cDNA or gDNA.

V lost 1 base and J lost 11, with 9 bases in between. Looked up from germline, CDR1 is SGHDN and CDR2 is FVKESK. The CDR3 is 11 residues long. In the original processing: Reference gene primer amplification gave estimated nucleated cell counts. The data were produced by immunoSEQ multiplex PCR, yet TCRdb's version contains in-frame clones alone and is incomplete. V, J and clone size derive from that table, while D and trimming were established from the DNA sequence. The repertoire holds over 120,000 clones, with 80% to 90% as singletons. The chain has TRBV14 and TRBJ2-7; D gene unclear. The origin of this receptor is a woman in her forties or fifties with acute or convalescent COVID-19. Sequencing was carried out using peripheral blood. CDR3 in amino acids: CASSQGHLKYF. The CDR3 DNA is TGTGCCAGCAGCCAAGGACATCTTAAGTACTTC.